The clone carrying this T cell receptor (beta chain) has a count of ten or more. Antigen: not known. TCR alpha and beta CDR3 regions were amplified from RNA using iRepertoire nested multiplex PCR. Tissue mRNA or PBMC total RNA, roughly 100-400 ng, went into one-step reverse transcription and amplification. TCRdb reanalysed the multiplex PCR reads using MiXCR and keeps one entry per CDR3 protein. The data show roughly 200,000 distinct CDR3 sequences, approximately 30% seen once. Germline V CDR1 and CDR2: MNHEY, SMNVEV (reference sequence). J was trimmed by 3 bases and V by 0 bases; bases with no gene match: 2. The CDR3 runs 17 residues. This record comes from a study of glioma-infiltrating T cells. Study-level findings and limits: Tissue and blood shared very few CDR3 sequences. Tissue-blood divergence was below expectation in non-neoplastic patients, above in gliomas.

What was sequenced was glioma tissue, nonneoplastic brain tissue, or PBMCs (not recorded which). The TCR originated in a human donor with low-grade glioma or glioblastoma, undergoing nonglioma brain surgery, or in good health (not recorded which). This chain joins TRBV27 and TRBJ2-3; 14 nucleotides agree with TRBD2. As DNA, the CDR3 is TGTGCCAGCAGTTTATCTGGACTAGCGGGAGGTACAGATACGCAGTATTTT. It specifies CASSLSGLAGGTDTQYF.